A selection of T cell receptor beta chains follows, all from one sample in a study of graft-versus-host responses after intestinal transplantation. The repertoire was sequenced with immunoSEQ multiplex PCR; TCRdb's copy has only in-frame clones and lacks some. Here the sample spans 90,000 to 130,000 clones, about 92% being singletons. What these receptors recognize is not known. The material sequenced was unstimulated CD4+ T cells sorted from spleen or lymph node cells, taken before transplant. These receptors were obtained from a human donor who was the organ donor for an intestinal transplant. CDR3s include the opening cysteine and the closing phenylalanine or tryptophan. D genes are given only for firm matches. Clone size is not always given. Where it is, it says once, few, many or a class for expanded clones.

>NA|TRBV28|TRBJ1-2|NA
TGTGCCAGCAGTTTTAGGGTGGGTGGCTACACCTTC
CASSFRVGGYTF
>NA|TRBV6-1|TRBJ1-2|NA
TGTGCCACCTTGTCGGGACACCCGGTCAATGGCTACACCTTC
CATLSGHPVNGYTF
>TRBD2|TRBV7-2|TRBJ2-1|once
TGTGCCAGCAGCTCGGCGAGCGGGGTATACAATGAGCAGTTCTTC
CASSSASGVYNEQFF
>TRBD1|TRBV6-5|TRBJ2-3|NA
TGTGCCAGCAGTTACTCAGGACAGGGGGGGACAGATACGCAGTATTTT
CASSYSGQGGTDTQYF
>TRBD1|TRBV2|TRBJ1-5|NA
TGTGCCAGCAGGGGAGACAGGGGCGGCCTGCCCCAGCATTTT
CASRGDRGGLPQHF
>NA|TRBV6-4|TRBJ1-2|NA
TGTGCCAGCAGCTTATCACCTGGAAGGAACTATGGCTACACCTTC
CASSLSPGRNYGYTF
>NA|TRBV21-1|TRBJ2-1|NA
TGTGCCAGCAGCAGGCTAGCGGGAGAGAATGAGCAGTTCTTC
CASSRLAGENEQFF
>TRBD2|TRBV11-2|TRBJ2-3|once
TGTGCCAGCAGCTTAGTGGGGACTAGCGGACCCACAGATACGCAGTATTTT
CASSLVGTSGPTDTQYF
>NA|TRBV29-1|TRBJ2-3|NA
TGCAGCGTTGCAGTGGTCGAGGATACGCAGTATTTT
CSVAVVEDTQYF
>NA|TRBV15|TRBJ1-6|NA
TGTGCCACCAGCAGAACTCAGGGATCAGGGAGCTCACCCCTCCACTTT
CATSRTQGSGSSPLHF
>TRBD1|TRBV5-6|TRBJ1-1|NA
TGTGCCAGCAGCTTGGTAGGGACAGGGGAGGACACTGAAGCTTTCTTT
CASSLVGTGEDTEAFF
>TRBD1|TRBV4-2|TRBJ1-2|NA
TGTGCCAGCAGCCAGGGACAGGTTTTCTATGGCTACACCTTC
CASSQGQVFYGYTF
>TRBD2|TRBV5-5|TRBJ2-3|NA
TGTGCCAGCACCCGGGTGGTGCTCGGACTAGCGGGAGGGGTAGATACGCAGTATTTT
CASTRVVLGLAGGVDTQYF
>TRBD2|TRBV6-4|TRBJ2-7|NA
TGTGCCAGCAGTGTAACAGCGGGGGGTGTCTACGAGCAGTACTTC
CASSVTAGGVYEQYF
>NA|TRBV28|TRBJ2-7|once
TGTGCCAGCAGGACTCGACTAGTGAGGCCTAACGAGCAGTACTTC
CASRTRLVRPNEQYF
>NA|TRBV19|TRBJ2-5|NA
TGTGCCAGTAGTATAGGCCACGCAAAAGAGACCCAGTACTTC
CASSIGHAKETQYF
>NA|TRBV10-2|TRBJ2-5|NA
TGCGCCAGCAGTGTCACAGGGCAAGAGACCCAGTACTTC
CASSVTGQETQYF
>TRBD1|TRBV6-5|TRBJ2-3|NA
TGTGCCAGCAGTTACTTAGGACAGGGGGGAAATACGCAGTATTTT
CASSYLGQGGNTQYF
>NA|TRBV7-6|TRBJ1-1|NA
TGTGCCAGCAGCTTATTCGGGCCTTCGGAAGCTTTCTTT
CASSLFGPSEAFF
>TRBD1|TRBV4-1|TRBJ2-7|NA
TGCGCCAGCAGCCGCCTCGGGACAGGGCCCGTCGAGCAGTACTTC
CASSRLGTGPVEQYF
>TRBD2|TRBV5-1|TRBJ2-7|once
TGCGCCAGCAGCTTGGCTCCGGCGGGAGGTTCAGTCTGGTACGAGCAGTACTTC
CASSLAPAGGSVWYEQYF
>TRBD2|TRBV7-2|TRBJ2-5|NA
TGTGCCAGCAGCTTAGGGCTAGCGGGACGAGAGACCCAGTACTTC
CASSLGLAGRETQYF
>TRBD1|TRBV7-6|TRBJ1-2|few
TGTGCCAGCAGCCCGGGACAGGGCAATGGCTACACCTTC
CASSPGQGNGYTF
>TRBD1|TRBV28|TRBJ1-2|NA
TGTGCCAGCAGTCAGCAGGGGGCGGGTAGTGATGGCTACACCTTC
CASSQQGAGSDGYTF
>TRBD2|TRBV9|TRBJ2-5|NA
TGTGCCAGCAGCTTTGGGGGGGTTCAAGAGACCCAGTACTTC
CASSFGGVQETQYF
>NA|TRBV18|TRBJ1-5|NA
TGTGCCAGCTCACCACCCGGCAGGGAGGGGCAGCCCCAGCATTTT
CASSPPGREGQPQHF
>TRBD2|TRBV9|TRBJ2-2|NA
TGTGCCAGCAGCGTGGGATTAGCGGGAGGGAACACCGGGGAGCTGTTTTTT
CASSVGLAGGNTGELFF
>NA|TRBV4-1|TRBJ1-4|NA
TGCGCCAGCAGCCAAGGAAAAGGGGGGCGGTTGGGAAAACTGTTTTTT
CASSQGKGGRLGKLFF